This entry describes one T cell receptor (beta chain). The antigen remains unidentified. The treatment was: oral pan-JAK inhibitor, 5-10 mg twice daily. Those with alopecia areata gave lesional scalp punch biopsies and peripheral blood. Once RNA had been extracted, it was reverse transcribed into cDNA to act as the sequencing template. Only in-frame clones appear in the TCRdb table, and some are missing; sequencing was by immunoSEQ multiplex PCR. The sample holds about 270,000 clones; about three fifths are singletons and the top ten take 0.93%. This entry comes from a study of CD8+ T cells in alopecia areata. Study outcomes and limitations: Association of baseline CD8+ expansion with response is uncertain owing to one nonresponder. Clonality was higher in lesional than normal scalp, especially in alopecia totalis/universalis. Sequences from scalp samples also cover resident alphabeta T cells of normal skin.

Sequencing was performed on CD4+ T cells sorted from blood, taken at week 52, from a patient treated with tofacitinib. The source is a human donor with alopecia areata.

CDR3 DNA: TGTGCCAGCCACCGGCCAGGGGGCGCGGAGACCCAGTACTTC. This gives the protein CASHRPGGAETQYF. The chain has TRBV6-5 and TRBJ2-5; 8 nucleotides align to TRBD1. The trim removed 8 bases at V and 5 bases at J, leaving 10 bases unmatched. This CDR3 has 14 residues. Germline V gene sequence: CDR1 MNHEY, CDR2 SVGAGI.